The 16 T cell receptor beta chains below were found in one sample sequenced in a study of T cells in localized non-small cell lung cancer (dated by TCRdb to 2019 to 2021). Library preparation employed the immunoSEQ multiplex PCR assay. Sourced from immuneACCESS, this table was stored by TCRdb with only in-frame sequences that have V and J called. A share of the clones is absent; for the studies checked, an unresolved V gene accounts for under half, and the remainder has no known explanation. The sample records 45,000 to 50,000 clones, around 83% of which are singletons. Together, the top ten hold about 2.5% of the sample. The specimen comprised PBMCs, sampled before any cancer treatment. The receptors here all came from a man between 40 and 69 years old with stage II lung adenocarcinoma.

This clone appeared a few times. The chain recombines TRBV7-8 with TRBJ1-5; 8 bases map to TRBD1. Germline values: CDR1 SGHVS, CDR2 FQNEAQ. The CDR3 is 16 residues long. Trimming removed 5 bases from V and 2 bases from J; junction bases left unmatched: 8. The CDR3 region is CASSTGTGRGNQPQHF. The CDR3 DNA reads as TGTGCCAGCAGCACTGGGACAGGAAGAGGCAATCAGCCCCAGCATTTT.

The chain employs TRBV9 and TRBJ2-1; D might be TRBD1 or TRBD2, each matching 6 bases. Trimming removed 8 bases at V and 8 bases at J, with 23 bases between. This CDR3 is 15 amino acids long. Germline V gene sequence: CDR1 SGDLS, CDR2 YYNGEE. CDR3 sequence: CASHQRGGTTDEQFF. The CDR3 bases are TGTGCCAGTCACCAGAGAGGGGGGACAACTGATGAGCAGTTCTTC.

The chain employs TRBV7-6 and TRBJ2-7; tentatively, D is TRBD2 (7 bases). Germline assignment: CDR1 SGHVS and CDR2 FNYEAQ. The V end lost 3 bases, the J end lost 2 bases, and 11 bases lay between the germline ends. The CDR3 extends over 14 amino acids. The CDR3 bases are TGTGCCAGCAGCTTGGGGGGGGCGGCCTACGAGCAGTACTTC. Translated: CASSLGGAAYEQYF. Full variable domain (missing parts from reference TRBV7-6 and TRBJ2-7): GAGVSQSPRYKVTKRGQDVALRCDPISGHVSLYWYRQALGQGPEFLTYFNYEAQQDKSGLPNDRFSAERPEGSISTLTIQRTEQRDSAMYRCASSLGGAAYEQYFGPGTRLTVT.

The chain links TRBV2 to TRBJ2-3, with 10 bases fitting TRBD2. Looked up from germline, CDR1 is SNHLY and CDR2 is FYNNEI. V shed 6 bases, J shed 4 bases, and the junction held 10 bases outside the gene matches. CDR3 length equals 16 residues. The CDR3 sequence: CASRDGASGGADTQYF. The CDR3 DNA sequence: TGTGCCAGCAGGGACGGGGCTAGCGGGGGAGCAGATACGCAGTATTTT.

This chain links TRBV19 with TRBJ2-7; either TRBD1 or TRBD2 may supply D (5 bases each). Trimming removed 4 bases at V and 4 bases at J, with 17 bases between. CDR1 LNHDA and CDR2 SQIVND come from the germline V gene (reference sequence). The CDR3 has 15 residues. In DNA, the CDR3 is TGTGCCAGTAGTAGAGGGGACGGGGAGACTTACGAGCAGTACTTC. Its protein product is CASSRGDGETYEQYF.

This chain joins TRBV30 and TRBJ2-7; TRBD1 is a possible D gene (5 bases). Germline-derived CDR1 and CDR2 are GTSNPN and SVGIG (reference sequence). The CDR3 consists of 15 residues. The ends were cut back, 5 bases at V and 2 bases at J, with 19 bases in the middle. CDR3 amino acids: CAWGSQRTNAYEQYV. The DNA for the CDR3 is TGTGCCTGGGGTTCCCAACGGACAAACGCCTACGAGCAGTACGTC.

V and J are TRBV30 and TRBJ2-1; a weak D match, TRBD2 (5 bases). The CDR3 consists of 13 residues. The ends were cut back, 1 base at V and 1 base at J, with 5 bases in the middle. Germline values: CDR1 GTSNPN, CDR2 SVGIG (reference sequence). The CDR3, as DNA: TGTGCCTGGAGTGGAGGGTCCTACAATGAGCAGTTCTTC. Protein sequence: CAWSGGSYNEQFF.

The chain joins TRBV10-3 to TRBJ2-4; weak D call: TRBD1 (6 bases). This CDR3 is built from 18 residues. Trimming removed 2 bases from V and 7 bases from J, with 24 bases in between. Germline CDR1 reads ENHRY; CDR2 reads SYGVKD. The CDR3 loop is CAISEPLLLEGDGNIQYF. The CDR3 DNA reads TGTGCCATCAGTGAGCCTCTCCTGCTCGAGGGGGATGGGAACATTCAGTACTTC.

J is TRBJ1-4 and V is TRBV5-1; D is perhaps TRBD1 (5 bases). V was trimmed by 4 bases and J by 7 bases, leaving 14 bases between them. Germline-derived CDR1 and CDR2 are SGHRS and YFSETQ. CDR3 length equals 14 residues. The CDR3, as DNA: TGCGCCAGCAGCCCGGGGCCGGGGGGTGAAAAACTGTTTTTT. It is translated as CASSPGPGGEKLFF.

The V gene is TRBV2, the J gene TRBJ1-1; D is possibly TRBD1 (5 bases). The V end lost 8 bases, the J end lost 1 base, and 14 bases lay between the germline ends. CDR1 is SNHLY, CDR2 FYNNEI, per germline. This CDR3 is built from 14 residues. DNA for the CDR3: TGTGCCAGCGCCGCCGGACACGGGAACACTGAAGCTTTCTTT. Translated, it gives CASAAGHGNTEAFF.

The V gene is TRBV6-1, the J gene TRBJ1-5; no clear D. This CDR3 has 13 residues. The germline V and J ends were trimmed by 1 base and 3 bases, with 4 bases remaining between them. The germline V gene has CDR1 MNHNS and CDR2 SASEGT. CDR3 sequence: CASSEGLNQPQHF. CDR3 coding DNA: TGTGCCAGCAGTGAAGGTCTCAATCAGCCCCAGCATTTT.

The V gene is TRBV10-3, the J gene TRBJ2-5; TRBD1 matches 7 bases. Germline lookup yields CDR1 ENHRY and CDR2 SYGVKD. V dropped 5 bases and J dropped 5; count of bases not matched to a gene: 8. The length of the CDR3 is 14 residues. CDR3 sequence (DNA): TGTGCCATCAGTACAGGGGTCTCAGGGGAGACCCAGTACTTC. This codes for CAISTGVSGETQYF.

The V gene is TRBV21-1, the J gene TRBJ1-1. TRBV21-1 is assigned pseudogene status. The CDR3 length is 15 residues. CDR3 nucleotide sequence: TGTGCCAGCAGCAAAGCCCGGGGCACTTCGGACCTGGCTTTCTTT. Translating it yields CASSKARGTSDLAFF.

This rearrangement joins TRBV6-6 to TRBJ2-5; D remains unclear. With 4 bases removed from V and 1 base from J, the gap between germline ends came to 16 bases. Germline loops: CDR1 MNHNY, CDR2 SVGAGI (reference sequence). CDR3 length equals 16 residues. In nucleotides, the CDR3 is TGTGCCAGCAGTTCCACCGGCGGATGGAGCCAAGAGACCCAGTACTTC. This gives the protein CASSSTGGWSQETQYF.

The chain is built from TRBV6-5 and TRBJ2-3; 8 bases match TRBD1. The CDR3 consists of 13 residues. Germline V gene sequence: CDR1 MNHEY, CDR2 SVGAGI. V lost 10 bases and J lost 0; bases outside the gene matches: 3. The CDR3 DNA reads as TGTGCCACCCGACAGGGGAGCACAGATACGCAGTATTTT. As protein: CATRQGSTDTQYF.

The chain employs TRBV9 and TRBJ1-3; D perhaps matches TRBD1 (5 bases). Germline V lookup: CDR1 SGDLS, CDR2 YYNGEE. This CDR3 has 18 amino acids. Deletions cut 4 bases from V and 0 bases from J, with 20 bases between. The CDR3 DNA reads TGTGCCAGCAGCCCCGGGGGGAGGGGTGGCTTCTCTGGAAACACCATATATTTT. It specifies CASSPGGRGGFSGNTIYF.